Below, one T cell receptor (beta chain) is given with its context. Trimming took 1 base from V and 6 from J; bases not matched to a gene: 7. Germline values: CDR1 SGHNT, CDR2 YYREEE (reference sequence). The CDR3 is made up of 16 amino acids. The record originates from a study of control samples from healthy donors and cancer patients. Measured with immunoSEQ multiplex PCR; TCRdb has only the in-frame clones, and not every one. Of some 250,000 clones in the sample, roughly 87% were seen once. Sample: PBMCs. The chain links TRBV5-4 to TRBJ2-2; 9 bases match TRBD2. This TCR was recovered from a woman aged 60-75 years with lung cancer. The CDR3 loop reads CASSLMRGGLAGELFF. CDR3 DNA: TGTGCCAGCAGCTTGATGCGGGGGGGCTTGGCCGGGGAGCTGTTTTTT.